The 17 T cell receptor beta chains presented below share a single source sample, sequenced in a study of naive and memory T cell subsets. Two oligonucleotides, mixed equimolar, formed the beta constant-region primer covering TRBC1 and TRBC2. TCRdb reanalysed the UMI-ligation and nested PCR reads using MiXCR and keeps one entry per CDR3 protein. The sample includes roughly 140,000 distinct CDR3 sequences, more than 15% seen only once; the top ten take roughly 0.14%. Sequencing was done on a sample of naive CD4+ T cells from blood. All receptors derive from a human donor in good health.

This clonotype was found a few times. The CDR3 coding sequence is TGTGCCAGCAGTGAAGAGGTCCTCAACTATGGCTACACCTTC. This codes for CASSEEVLNYGYTF. The V and J genes are TRBV2 and TRBJ1-2; no definite D call. The CDR3 sequence is 14 residues long. V lost 1 base, J lost 2 bases, and 8 bases lay in between. Germline CDR1 is SNHLY and CDR2 is FYNNEI.

In its sample, this clonotype was seen a few times. The rearrangement uses TRBV2 and TRBJ2-1; TRBD2 matches 12 bases. In germline, CDR1 is SNHLY, CDR2 FYNNEI. The CDR3 is made up of 19 amino acids. V lost 7 bases and J lost 0; bases outside the gene matches: 13. CDR3 DNA: TGTGCCAGCACCGGAGGGTATCTAGCGGGAGGGAGCTCCTACAATGAGCAGTTCTTC. Translation gives CASTGGYLAGGSSYNEQFF.

This clonotype was counted between two and nine times. The chain has TRBV6-1 and TRBJ2-3; D may be TRBD2 (6 bases). The CDR3 is made up of 15 amino acids. The V gene lost 6 bases and the J gene lost 1 base, with 14 bases spanning the gap. Germline-derived CDR1 and CDR2 are MNHNS and SASEGT. The CDR3 loop reads CASSKGTRGTDTQYF. The CDR3 DNA sequence: TGTGCCAGCAGCAAAGGGACTCGGGGCACAGATACGCAGTATTTT.

This clonotype was counted a single time. The chain combines TRBV12-3 or TRBV12-4 with TRBJ1-1, with 7 bases identical to TRBD1. The CDR3 extends over 15 amino acids. The trim removed 7 bases at V and 1 base at J, leaving 9 bases unmatched. CDR3 sequence reads: CASTPGRGRNTEAFF. For the CDR3, the DNA is TGTGCCAGCACCCCTGGGAGGGGGCGGAACACTGAAGCTTTCTTT.

The chain recombines TRBV12-3 or TRBV12-4 with TRBJ2-1; D call uncertain. The V end was cut by 3 bases, the J end by 10 bases, with 16 bases between. The CDR3 has 14 residues. For the CDR3, the DNA is TGTGCCAGCAGTTTCTTCCCGAAGTCGGAGGAGCAGTTCTTC. Protein: CASSFFPKSEEQFF.

The gene calls are TRBV4-3 and TRBJ2-5, with 12 bases that match TRBD2. Looked up from germline, CDR1 is LGHNA and CDR2 is YSLEER. The CDR3 is 17 residues long. The trim removed 0 bases at V and 2 bases at J, leaving 4 bases unmatched. In nucleotides, the CDR3 is TGCGCCAGCAGCCAAGAAGGACTAGCGGGACCTCAAGAGACCCAGTACTTC. Its protein is CASSQEGLAGPQETQYF.

This clonotype has only a few counts. The CDR3 sequence: CAWSRTYGQGFNQPQHF. The CDR3 DNA reads as TGTGCCTGGTCGCGGACCTACGGACAGGGCTTCAATCAGCCCCAGCATTTT. V and J are TRBV30 and TRBJ1-5; 8 bases are shared with TRBD1. J was trimmed by 3 bases and V by 5 bases; bases with no gene match: 15. The CDR3 is 17 amino acids. Germline V gene sequence: CDR1 GTSNPN, CDR2 SVGIG (reference sequence).

This clonotype occurred many times. The V and J genes are TRBV4-2 and TRBJ2-3; D is unclear. V lost 0 bases, J lost 0 bases, and 7 bases lay in between. Germline V gene sequence: CDR1 LGHNA, CDR2 YNFKEQ. CDR3 length: 15 residues. CDR3 region: CASSQEGASTDTQYF. The CDR3, as DNA: TGTGCCAGCAGCCAAGAAGGCGCGAGCACAGATACGCAGTATTTT.

This clonotype was seen a few times. The chain uses TRBV6-2 or TRBV6-3 and TRBJ1-5, with a possible D match to TRBD1 (5 bases). Per germline, CDR1 MNHEY and CDR2 SVGEGT. With 0 bases removed from V and 9 bases from J, the gap between germline ends came to 9 bases. The CDR3 runs 13 residues. DNA for the CDR3: TGTGCCAGCAGTTACTCACGGGGGGGGCCCCAGCATTTT. Translation gives CASSYSRGGPQHF.

This clonotype was picked up a small number of times. The chain has TRBV10-3 and TRBJ2-5; D ambiguous. Per the germline V gene, CDR1 is ENHRY and CDR2 is SYGVKD. The CDR3 has 13 residues. Trimming pared 2 bases from V and 2 bases from J, leaving 6 bases between. CDR3 residues: CAISERVQETQYF. The CDR3, as DNA: TGTGCCATCAGTGAGCGAGTTCAAGAGACCCAGTACTTC.

This clonotype occurred a few times. The V gene is TRBV20-1, the J gene TRBJ2-3; 9 positions agree with TRBD2. Looked up from germline, CDR1 is DFQATT and CDR2 is SNEGSKA (reference sequence). V was clipped by 0 bases and J by 4 bases; unmatched bases: 14. This CDR3 comprises 18 residues. The CDR3 bases are TGCAGTGCTAGAGATCCTCATACGAGCGGGGGGCCCCCAGATACGCAGTATTTT. This encodes CSARDPHTSGGPPDTQYF.

This clonotype turned up a few times. The chain links TRBV7-9 to TRBJ1-5; tentatively, D is TRBD1 (5 bases). The V end lost 5 bases, the J end lost 0 bases, and 17 bases lay between the germline ends. There are 17 residues in the CDR3. The V gene's germline CDR1 is SEHNR and CDR2 FQNEAQ (reference sequence). CDR3 in amino acids: CASSPSTRGGSNQPQHF. CDR3 coding DNA: TGTGCCAGCAGCCCCTCCACACGTGGGGGTAGCAATCAGCCCCAGCATTTT.

In this sample, this clonotype turned up many times. The J gene is TRBJ2-3, the V gene TRBV29-1; D perhaps matches TRBD2 (6 bases). CDR3 length: 14 amino acids. V was shortened by 4 bases and J by 2 bases, with 13 bases between the two germline ends. The germline CDR1 and CDR2 sequences are SQVTM and ANQGSEA. The CDR3 region is CSVGVSGPTDTQYF. CDR3 in DNA: TGCAGCGTTGGAGTTAGCGGCCCCACAGATACGCAGTATTTT.

The J gene is TRBJ1-5, the V gene TRBV2, with 9 bases aligning to TRBD1. Trimming cost V 8 bases and J 7 bases; bases outside gene matches: 9. The germline gives CDR1 SNHLY, CDR2 FYNNEI. This CDR3 region has 14 residues. In DNA, the CDR3 is TGTGCCAGCGCCGGACAGGGGACGACCCAGCCCCAGCATTTT. Its translation is CASAGQGTTQPQHF.

The genes are TRBV18 and TRBJ2-5; no clear D gene. The length of the CDR3 is 13 residues. Looked up from germline, CDR1 is KGHSH and CDR2 is LQKENI. V lost 2 bases and J lost 4, with 8 bases in between. The CDR3 nucleotides are TGTGCCAGCTCACCAGGAGCTGGAGAGACCCAGTACTTC. It is translated as CASSPGAGETQYF.

This clonotype was counted a few times. V usage is TRBV28 and J usage is TRBJ1-4; the D gene is possibly TRBD1 (5 bases). The V end was cut by 9 bases, the J end by 10 bases, with 24 bases between. Germline CDR1 reads MDHEN; CDR2 reads SYDVKM. The CDR3 contains 15 residues. In DNA, the CDR3 is TGTGCCAGTGCTTACAGGCGGGGCTTTTTCGGAAAACTGTTTTTT. Its translation: CASAYRRGFFGKLFF.

This chain's CDR3 is CATSDLGAENYNEQFF. The CDR3 nucleotides read TGTGCCACCAGTGATTTAGGGGCAGAGAACTACAATGAGCAGTTCTTC. The chain employs TRBV24-1 and TRBJ2-1, with D tentatively TRBD1 (5 bases). V gave up 1 base and J gave up 3 bases, with 12 bases separating them. In germline, CDR1 is KGHDR, CDR2 SFDVKD. This CDR3 region has 16 residues.